The clone carrying this TCR beta chain came up once. Its target is unknown. The sample belongs to a study of long-term antiretroviral therapy in people with HIV. About the research overall: Collection of the earliest samples took place about a decade ahead of the 2015 immediate-ART recommendation.

Looked up from germline, CDR1 is LNHDA and CDR2 is SQIVND (reference sequence). V lost 7 bases and J 3 bases, leaving 15 bases between the germline ends. The CDR3 is made up of 14 amino acids. Notes on the study in general: Subsequent to ART, diversity was augmented yet persisted below that of transplant donor controls.

Sequencing relied on immunoSEQ assay v3.0, run at survey level. Produced via immunoSEQ multiplex PCR; TCRdb's table is partial and in-frame only. This sample yields approximately 12,000 clones, of which around nine tenths are seen a single time; about 20% belongs to the top ten. The clonotype originates from a woman in her 40s with HIV. This chain uses TRBV19 with TRBJ1-1, with D maybe TRBD1 (5 bases). Sequenced here: unsorted PBMCs, sampled 0.2 years before starting antiretroviral therapy. For the CDR3, the DNA is TGTGCCAGTATGTTGAGGGTAGGGGACACTGAAGCTTTCTTT. It codes for CASMLRVGDTEAFF.